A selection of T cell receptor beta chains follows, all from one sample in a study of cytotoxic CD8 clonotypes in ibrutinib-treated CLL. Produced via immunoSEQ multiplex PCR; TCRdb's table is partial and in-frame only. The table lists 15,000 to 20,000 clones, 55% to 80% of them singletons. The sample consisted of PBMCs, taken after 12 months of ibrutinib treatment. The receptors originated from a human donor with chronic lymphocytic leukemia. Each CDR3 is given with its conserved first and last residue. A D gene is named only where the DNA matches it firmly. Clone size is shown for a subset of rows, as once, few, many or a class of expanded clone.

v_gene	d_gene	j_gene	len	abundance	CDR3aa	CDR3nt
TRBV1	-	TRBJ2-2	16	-	CTSIVAAIYFPGELFF	TGCACCAGCATTGTTGCGGCTATATATTTTCCCGGGGAGCTGTTTTTT
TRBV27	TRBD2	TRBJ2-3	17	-	CASSPGLAGWSTDTQYF	TGTGCCAGCAGTCCGGGACTAGCGGGTTGGTCAACAGATACGCAGTATTTT
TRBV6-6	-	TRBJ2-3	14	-	CASRSSDSVDTQYF	TGTGCCAGCAGGAGTTCGGACAGTGTAGATACGCAGTATTTT
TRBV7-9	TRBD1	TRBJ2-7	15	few	CASSPRDRTDYEQYF	TGTGCCAGCAGCCCCCGGGACAGAACCGACTACGAGCAGTACTTC
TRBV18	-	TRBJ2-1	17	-	CASSPIIGLSSYNEQFF	TGTGCCAGCTCACCAATTATAGGACTCAGCTCCTACAATGAGCAGTTCTTC
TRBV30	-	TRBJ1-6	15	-	CAWSDQGWDNSPLHF	TGTGCCTGGAGCGATCAGGGGTGGGATAATTCACCCCTCCACTTT
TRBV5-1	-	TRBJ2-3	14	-	CASSSGDSTDTQYF	TGCGCCAGCAGCTCCGGGGACTCCACAGATACGCAGTATTTT
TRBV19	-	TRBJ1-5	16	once	CASSLQGLSSNQPQHF	TGTGCCAGTAGTCTCCAGGGTCTAAGTAGCAATCAGCCCCAGCATTTT
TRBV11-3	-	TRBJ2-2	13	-	CASSLGTSRELFF	TGTGCCAGCAGCTTAGGGACCTCACGGGAGCTGTTTTTT
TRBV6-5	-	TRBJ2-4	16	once	CASSYSMTAARNIQYF	TGTGCCAGCAGTTACTCGATGACGGCAGCCAGGAACATTCAGTACTTC
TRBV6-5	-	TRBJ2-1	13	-	CASSSPGAYLQFF	TGTGCCAGCAGTTCCCCAGGGGCCTATCTCCAGTTCTTC
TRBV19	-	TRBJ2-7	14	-	CASSILSRLPEQYF	TGTGCCAGTAGTATCCTGTCTCGTCTACCCGAGCAGTACTTC
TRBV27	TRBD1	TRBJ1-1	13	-	CASSYRGHTEAFF	TGTGCCAGCAGCTACAGGGGTCACACTGAAGCTTTCTTT
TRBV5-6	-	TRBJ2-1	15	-	CASSLVQGTYNEQFF	TGTGCCAGCAGCTTGGTGCAGGGAACCTACAATGAGCAGTTCTTC
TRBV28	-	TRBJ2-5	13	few	CATRAGYQETQYF	TGTGCCACGCGGGCCGGGTACCAAGAGACCCAGTACTTC
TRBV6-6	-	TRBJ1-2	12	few	CASWAGEHGYTF	TGTGCCAGCTGGGCAGGGGAACATGGCTACACCTTC
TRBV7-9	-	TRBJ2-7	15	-	CASSLVGVANYEQYF	TGTGCCAGCAGCTTAGTGGGCGTTGCTAACTACGAGCAGTACTTC
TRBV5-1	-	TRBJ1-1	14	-	CASSSTGQNTEAFF	TGCGCCAGCAGCTCGACCGGACAGAACACTGAAGCTTTCTTT
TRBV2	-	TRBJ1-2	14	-	CASTPWLANYGYTF	TGTGCCAGCACCCCATGGCTGGCTAACTATGGCTACACCTTC